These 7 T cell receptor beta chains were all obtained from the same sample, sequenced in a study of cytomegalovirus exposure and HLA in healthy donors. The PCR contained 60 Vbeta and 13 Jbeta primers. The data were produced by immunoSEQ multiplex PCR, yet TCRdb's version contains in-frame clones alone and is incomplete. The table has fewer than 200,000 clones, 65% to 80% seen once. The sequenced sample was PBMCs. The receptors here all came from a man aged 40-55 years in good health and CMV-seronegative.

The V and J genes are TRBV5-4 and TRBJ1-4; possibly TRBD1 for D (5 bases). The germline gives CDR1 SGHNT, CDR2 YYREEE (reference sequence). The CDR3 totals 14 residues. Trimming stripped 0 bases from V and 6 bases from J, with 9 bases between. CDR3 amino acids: CASSLAGGDEKLFF. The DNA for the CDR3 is TGTGCCAGCAGCTTGGCCGGGGGGGATGAAAAACTGTTTTTT.

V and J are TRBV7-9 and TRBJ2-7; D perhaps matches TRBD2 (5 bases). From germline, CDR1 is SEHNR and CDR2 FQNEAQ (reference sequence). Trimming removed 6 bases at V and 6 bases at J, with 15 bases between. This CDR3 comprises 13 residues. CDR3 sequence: CASRDVGEGEQYF. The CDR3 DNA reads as TGTGCCAGCAGGGACGTGGGAGAGGGCGAGCAGTACTTC.

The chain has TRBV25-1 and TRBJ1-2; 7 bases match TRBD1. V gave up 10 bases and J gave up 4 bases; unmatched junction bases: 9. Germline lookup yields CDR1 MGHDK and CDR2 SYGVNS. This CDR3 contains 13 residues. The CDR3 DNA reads TGTGCCAACCATACAGGGGCCTTCTATGGCTACACCTTC. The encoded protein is CANHTGAFYGYTF.

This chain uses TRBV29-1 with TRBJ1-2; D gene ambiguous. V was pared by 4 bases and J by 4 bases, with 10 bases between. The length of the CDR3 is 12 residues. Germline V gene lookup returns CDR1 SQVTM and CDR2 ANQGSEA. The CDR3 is CSVVDPGYGYTF. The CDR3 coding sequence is TGCAGCGTTGTGGATCCGGGCTATGGCTACACCTTC. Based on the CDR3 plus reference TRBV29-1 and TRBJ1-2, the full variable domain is SAVISQKPSRDICQRGTSLTIQCQVDSQVTMMFWYRQQPGQSLTLIATANQGSEATYESGFVIDKFPISRPNLTFSTLTVSNMSPEDSSIYLCSVVDPGYGYTFGSGTRLTVV.

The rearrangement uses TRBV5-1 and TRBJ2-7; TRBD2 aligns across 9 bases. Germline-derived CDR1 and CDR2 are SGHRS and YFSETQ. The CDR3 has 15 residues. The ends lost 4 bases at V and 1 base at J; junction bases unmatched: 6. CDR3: CASSTGLATSYEQYF. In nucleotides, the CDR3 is TGCGCCAGCAGCACCGGACTAGCGACTTCCTACGAGCAGTACTTC.

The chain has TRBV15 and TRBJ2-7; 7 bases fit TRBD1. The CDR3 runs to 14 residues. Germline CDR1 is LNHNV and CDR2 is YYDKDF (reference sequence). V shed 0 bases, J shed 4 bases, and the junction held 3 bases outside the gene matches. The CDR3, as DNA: TGTGCCACCAGCAGAGATGGGGGACAGTACGAGCAGTACTTC. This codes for CATSRDGGQYEQYF.

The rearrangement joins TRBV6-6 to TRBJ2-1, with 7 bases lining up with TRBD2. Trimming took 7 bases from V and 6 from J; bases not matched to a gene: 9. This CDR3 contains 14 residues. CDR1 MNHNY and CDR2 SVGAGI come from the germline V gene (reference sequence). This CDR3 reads CASTYSGLGNEQFF. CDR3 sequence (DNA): TGTGCCAGCACCTACTCCGGACTAGGCAATGAGCAGTTCTTC.